The source of this TCR beta chain is a study of T-cell memory formation after mild COVID-19. Study-level results: Pre-infection memory contained some responding clones, which suggested that cross-reactive memory had joined.

In TCRdb, the 5' RACE reads were re-called with MiXCR into one record per CDR3 protein. This sample has roughly 510,000 distinct CDR3 sequences; around 15% occur once, and the top ten carry roughly 8.2%. This clonotype came up many times. The antigen is not known. The sequence came from an adult woman who had mild COVID-19 (a few samples of this study predate the infection). Cell type and time point are not known. The material sequenced was PBMCs or a T cell subset sorted from them (not recorded which).

This CDR3 reads CASSSATGSVFF. The CDR3 bases are TGTGCCAGCAGCTCAGCGACAGGGTCGGTGTTTTTT. This chain joins TRBV7-9 and TRBJ1-4; TRBD1 agrees at 7 bases. Looked up from germline, CDR1 is SEHNR and CDR2 is FQNEAQ (reference sequence). The CDR3 runs to 12 residues. Germline trimming cut 4 bases from V and 15 bases from J; bases unmatched to any gene: 8.